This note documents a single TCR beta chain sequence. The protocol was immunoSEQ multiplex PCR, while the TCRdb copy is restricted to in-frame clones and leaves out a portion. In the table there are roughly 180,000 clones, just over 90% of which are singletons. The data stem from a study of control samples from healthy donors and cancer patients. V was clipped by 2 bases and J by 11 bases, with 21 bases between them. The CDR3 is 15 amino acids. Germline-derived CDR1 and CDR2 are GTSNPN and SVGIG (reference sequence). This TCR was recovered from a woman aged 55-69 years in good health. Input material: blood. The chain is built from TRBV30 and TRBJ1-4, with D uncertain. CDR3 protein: CAWSPLGKDMGKLFF. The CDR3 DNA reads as TGTGCCTGGAGTCCACTAGGAAAGGATATGGGGAAACTGTTTTTT. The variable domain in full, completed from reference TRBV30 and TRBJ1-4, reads SQTIHQWPATLVQPVGSPLSLECTVEGTSNPNLYWYRQAAGRGLQLLFYSVGIGQISSEVPQNLSASRPQDRQFILSSKKLLLSDSGFYLCAWSPLGKDMGKLFFGSGTQLSVL.